A selection of T cell receptor beta chains follows, all from one sample in a study of cytomegalovirus exposure and HLA in healthy donors. Libraries were prepared by immunoSEQ multiplex PCR; TCRdb keeps only in-frame clonotypes and omits some of them. The sample comprises under 200,000 clones, 60% to 80% of which are singletons, and just under 3% rests with the top ten. The sequenced sample was PBMCs. Receptor source: a middle-aged man in good health and CMV-seronegative. Each CDR3 is given with its conserved first and last residue. The D gene is left open where the match is weak. Clone size appears in some rows only: once, few, many, or a class for an expanded clone.

j_call: TRBJ1-1
clone_size: few
v_call: TRBV2
d_call: TRBD1
cdr3_nt: TGTGCCAGCAGTGTTCGACAGGGAAACACTGAAGCTTTCTTT
cdr3_aa: CASSVRQGNTEAFF

j_call: TRBJ2-3
clone_size: once
v_call: TRBV7-2
d_call: TRBD2
cdr3_nt: TGTGCCAGCAGCTTAGTGCTGCTGGCTAGCGGGGACACAGATACGCAGTATTTT
cdr3_aa: CASSLVLLASGDTDTQYF

j_call: TRBJ2-4
clone_size: few
v_call: TRBV19
d_call: TRBD1
cdr3_nt: TGTGCCAGTTTCCCTGGACAGGGGGCTCTCGAAGGCATTCAGTACTTC
cdr3_aa: CASFPGQGALEGIQYF

j_call: TRBJ2-1
clone_size: -
v_call: TRBV2
d_call: -
cdr3_nt: TGTGCCAGCAGTGCTTCACAGACTGGGGGCATAGAGCAGTTCTTC
cdr3_aa: CASSASQTGGIEQFF

j_call: TRBJ1-5
clone_size: -
v_call: TRBV30
d_call: TRBD1
cdr3_nt: TGTGCCTGGGACAGGGGGCAAGTGCAGCCCCAGCATTTT
cdr3_aa: CAWDRGQVQPQHF

j_call: TRBJ2-7
clone_size: -
v_call: TRBV18
d_call: TRBD1
cdr3_nt: TGTGCCAGCTCACTTGGGACAGATGCCTACGAGCAGTACTTC
cdr3_aa: CASSLGTDAYEQYF

j_call: TRBJ2-2
clone_size: few
v_call: TRBV2
d_call: TRBD1
cdr3_nt: TGTGCCAGCGAATGGGACAGGGGCACCGGGGAGCTGTTTTTT
cdr3_aa: CASEWDRGTGELFF

j_call: TRBJ1-5
clone_size: -
v_call: TRBV9
d_call: TRBD1
cdr3_nt: TGTGCCAGCAGGGCTGGGACAGGGGGCAATCAGCCCCAGCATTTT
cdr3_aa: CASRAGTGGNQPQHF

j_call: TRBJ2-1
clone_size: -
v_call: TRBV5-4
d_call: TRBD1
cdr3_nt: TGTGCCAGCAGCTTTCGACAGGGGGCCCACGAGCAGTTCTTC
cdr3_aa: CASSFRQGAHEQFF

j_call: TRBJ2-1
clone_size: -
v_call: TRBV11-3
d_call: TRBD2
cdr3_nt: TGTGCCAGCAGCTTGGAAGCGGGAGGGCGGAATGAGCAGTTCTTC
cdr3_aa: CASSLEAGGRNEQFF

j_call: TRBJ2-7
clone_size: -
v_call: TRBV19
d_call: -
cdr3_nt: TGTGCCAGTAAGGGCAGGGGGCCTAGCGGAACCTACGAGCAGTACTTC
cdr3_aa: CASKGRGPSGTYEQYF

j_call: TRBJ1-2
clone_size: -
v_call: TRBV7-2
d_call: -
cdr3_nt: TGTGCCAGCACCAAGGACTGGACGGACTATGGCTACACCTTC
cdr3_aa: CASTKDWTDYGYTF

j_call: TRBJ1-4
clone_size: -
v_call: TRBV6-5
d_call: -
cdr3_nt: TGTGCCAGCAGTCCCGGACTGGTAAATGAAAAACTGTTTTTT
cdr3_aa: CASSPGLVNEKLFF

j_call: TRBJ2-5
clone_size: -
v_call: TRBV7-9
d_call: TRBD2
cdr3_nt: TGTGCCAGCAGCCGGGGGGACTTCGGGGAGACCCAGTACTTC
cdr3_aa: CASSRGDFGETQYF

j_call: TRBJ2-3
clone_size: -
v_call: TRBV7-9
d_call: -
cdr3_nt: TGTGCCACCCGTTTGGGGGCCGGGGGCACAGATACGCAGTATTTT
cdr3_aa: CATRLGAGGTDTQYF

j_call: TRBJ2-1
clone_size: -
v_call: TRBV5-4
d_call: TRBD1
cdr3_nt: TGTGCCAGCAGCTTGAGGGACAGGGGGTACGGTGAGCAGTTCTTC
cdr3_aa: CASSLRDRGYGEQFF

j_call: TRBJ2-7
clone_size: -
v_call: TRBV7-2
d_call: TRBD1
cdr3_nt: TGTGCCGGCAGCTTCGGACAGGGGGGCTCCTACGAGCAGTACTTC
cdr3_aa: CAGSFGQGGSYEQYF

j_call: TRBJ2-7
clone_size: -
v_call: TRBV10-3
d_call: TRBD2
cdr3_nt: TGTGCCATCAGTGAGTCTGGCGGGAGGGGCTCCTACGAGCAGTACTTC
cdr3_aa: CAISESGGRGSYEQYF

j_call: TRBJ1-1
clone_size: -
v_call: TRBV15
d_call: -
cdr3_nt: TGTGCCACCAGCAGACAGGGGTGGGGTACTGAAGCTTTCTTT
cdr3_aa: CATSRQGWGTEAFF

j_call: TRBJ2-2
clone_size: -
v_call: TRBV9
d_call: -
cdr3_nt: TGTGCCAGCAGCGTAGACACACCTGCCACCGGGGAGCTGTTTTTT
cdr3_aa: CASSVDTPATGELFF